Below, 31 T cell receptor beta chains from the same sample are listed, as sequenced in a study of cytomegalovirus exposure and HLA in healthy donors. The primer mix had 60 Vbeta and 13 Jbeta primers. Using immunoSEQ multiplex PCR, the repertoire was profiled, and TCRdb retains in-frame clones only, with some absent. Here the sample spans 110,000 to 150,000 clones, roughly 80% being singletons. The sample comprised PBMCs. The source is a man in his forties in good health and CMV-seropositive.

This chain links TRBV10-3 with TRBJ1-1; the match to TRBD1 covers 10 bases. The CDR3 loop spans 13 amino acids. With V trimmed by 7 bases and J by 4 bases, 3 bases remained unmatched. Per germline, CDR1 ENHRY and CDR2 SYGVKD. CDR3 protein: CAIKGQGTTEAFF. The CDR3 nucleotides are TGTGCCATCAAGGGACAGGGGACCACTGAAGCTTTCTTT.

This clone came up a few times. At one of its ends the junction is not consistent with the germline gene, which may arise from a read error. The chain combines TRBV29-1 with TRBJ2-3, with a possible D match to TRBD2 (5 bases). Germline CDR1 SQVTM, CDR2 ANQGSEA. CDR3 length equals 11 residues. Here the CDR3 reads CSVEEVGKQSF. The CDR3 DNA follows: TGCAGCGTTGAGGAGGTAGGGAAACAGAGTTTT.

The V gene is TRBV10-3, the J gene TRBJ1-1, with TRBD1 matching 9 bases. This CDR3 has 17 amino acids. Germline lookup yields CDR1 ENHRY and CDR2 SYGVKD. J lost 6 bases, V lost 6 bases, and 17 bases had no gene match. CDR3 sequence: CAISPLRGTGLGSEAFF. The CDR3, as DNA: TGTGCCATCAGCCCATTGCGGGGGACAGGGTTGGGGTCTGAAGCTTTCTTT.

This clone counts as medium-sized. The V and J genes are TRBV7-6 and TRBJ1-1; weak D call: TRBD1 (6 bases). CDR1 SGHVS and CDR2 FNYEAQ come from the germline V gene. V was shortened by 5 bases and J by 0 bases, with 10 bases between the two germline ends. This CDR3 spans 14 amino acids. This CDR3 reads CASSRQDLNTEAFF. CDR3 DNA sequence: TGTGCCAGCAGCCGACAGGACCTGAACACTGAAGCTTTCTTT.

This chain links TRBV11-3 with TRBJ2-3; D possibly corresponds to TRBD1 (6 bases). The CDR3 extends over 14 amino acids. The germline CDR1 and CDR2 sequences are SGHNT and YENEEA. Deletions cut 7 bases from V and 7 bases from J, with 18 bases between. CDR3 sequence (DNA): TGTGCCAGCATGGCCAGGGGTTTCATGAATACGCAGTATTTT. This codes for CASMARGFMNTQYF.

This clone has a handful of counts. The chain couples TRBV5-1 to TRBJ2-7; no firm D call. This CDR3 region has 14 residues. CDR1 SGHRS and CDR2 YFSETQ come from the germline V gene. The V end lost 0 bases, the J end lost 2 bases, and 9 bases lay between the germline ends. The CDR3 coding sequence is TGCGCCAGCAGCTTGGAAGCGCACACCTACGAGCAGTACTTC. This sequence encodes CASSLEAHTYEQYF.

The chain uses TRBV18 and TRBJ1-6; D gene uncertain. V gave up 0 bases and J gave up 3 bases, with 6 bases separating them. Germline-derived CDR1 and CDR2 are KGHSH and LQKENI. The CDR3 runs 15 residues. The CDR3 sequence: CASSPPGNYNSPLHF. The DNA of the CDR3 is TGTGCCAGCTCACCACCGGGCAACTATAATTCACCCCTCCACTTT.

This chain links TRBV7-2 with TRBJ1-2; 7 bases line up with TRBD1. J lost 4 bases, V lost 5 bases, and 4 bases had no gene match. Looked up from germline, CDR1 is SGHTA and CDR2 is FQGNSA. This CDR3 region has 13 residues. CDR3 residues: CASSPGQSYGYTF. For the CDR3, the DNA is TGTGCCAGCAGCCCGGGACAGAGCTATGGCTACACCTTC.

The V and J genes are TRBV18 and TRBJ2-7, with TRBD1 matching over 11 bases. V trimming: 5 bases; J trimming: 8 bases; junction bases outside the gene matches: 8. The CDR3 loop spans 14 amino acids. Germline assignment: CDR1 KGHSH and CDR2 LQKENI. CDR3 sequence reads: CASSFGQGADQQYF. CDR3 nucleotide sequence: TGTGCCAGCTCATTCGGACAGGGGGCAGATCAGCAGTACTTC.

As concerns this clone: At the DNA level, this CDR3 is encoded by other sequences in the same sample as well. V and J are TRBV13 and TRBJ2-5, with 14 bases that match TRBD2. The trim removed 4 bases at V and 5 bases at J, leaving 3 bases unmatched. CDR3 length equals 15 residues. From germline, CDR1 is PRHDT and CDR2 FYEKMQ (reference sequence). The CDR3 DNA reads TGTGCCAGCAGCTGGGGACTAGCGGGAGCTGAGACCCAGTACTTC. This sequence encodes CASSWGLAGAETQYF.

The CDR3 nucleotides are TGTGCCATCACGGAGGGGGCAGGTCAGCCCCAGCATTTT. It specifies CAITEGAGQPQHF. V usage is TRBV10-3 and J usage is TRBJ1-5; TRBD1 agrees at 7 bases. The CDR3 totals 13 residues. J gave up 6 bases and V 7 bases, and 6 bases lay outside the gene matches. Germline CDR1 and CDR2: ENHRY and SYGVKD.

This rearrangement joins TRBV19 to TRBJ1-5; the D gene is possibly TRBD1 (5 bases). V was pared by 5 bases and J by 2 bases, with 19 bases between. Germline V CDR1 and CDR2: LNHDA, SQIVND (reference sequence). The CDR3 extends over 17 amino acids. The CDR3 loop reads CASSSRTTHQGNQPQHF. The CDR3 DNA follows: TGTGCCAGTAGTTCTAGGACAACTCACCAGGGCAATCAGCCCCAGCATTTT. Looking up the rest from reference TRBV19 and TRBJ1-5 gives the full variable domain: DGGITQSPKYLFRKEGQNVTLSCEQNLNHDAMYWYRQDPGQGLRLIYYSQIVNDFQKGDIAEGYSVSREKKESFPLTVTSAQKNPTAFYLCASSSRTTHQGNQPQHFGDGTRLSIL.

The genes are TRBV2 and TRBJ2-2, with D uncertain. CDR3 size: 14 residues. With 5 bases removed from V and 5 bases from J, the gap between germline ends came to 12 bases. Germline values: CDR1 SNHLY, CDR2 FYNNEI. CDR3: CASSLASATGELFF. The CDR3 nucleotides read TGTGCCAGCAGTTTGGCAAGCGCTACCGGGGAGCTGTTTTTT.

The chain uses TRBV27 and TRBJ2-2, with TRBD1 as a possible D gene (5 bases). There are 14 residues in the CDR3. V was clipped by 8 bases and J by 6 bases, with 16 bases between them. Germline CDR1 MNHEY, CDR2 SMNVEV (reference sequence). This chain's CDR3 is CASGVDSRAGELFF. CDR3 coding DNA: TGTGCCAGCGGCGTAGACAGTCGCGCCGGGGAGCTGTTTTTT.

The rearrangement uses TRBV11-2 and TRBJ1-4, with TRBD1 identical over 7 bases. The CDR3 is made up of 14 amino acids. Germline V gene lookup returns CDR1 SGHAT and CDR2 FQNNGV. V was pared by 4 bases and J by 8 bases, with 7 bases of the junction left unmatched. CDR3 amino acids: CASSSTGRREKLFF. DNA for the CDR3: TGTGCCAGCAGCTCGACAGGGCGTCGAGAAAAACTGTTTTTT.

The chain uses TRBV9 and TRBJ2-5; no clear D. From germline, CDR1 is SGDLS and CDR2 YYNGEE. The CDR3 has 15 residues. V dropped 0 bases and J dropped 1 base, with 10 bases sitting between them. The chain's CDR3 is CASSVGTLSQETQYF. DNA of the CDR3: TGTGCCAGCAGCGTAGGAACCTTGAGCCAAGAGACCCAGTACTTC.

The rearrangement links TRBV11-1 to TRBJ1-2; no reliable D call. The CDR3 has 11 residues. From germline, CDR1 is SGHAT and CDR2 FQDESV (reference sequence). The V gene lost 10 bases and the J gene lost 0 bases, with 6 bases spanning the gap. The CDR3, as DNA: TGTGCCACGGGAGCTAACTATGGCTACACCTTC. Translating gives CATGANYGYTF.

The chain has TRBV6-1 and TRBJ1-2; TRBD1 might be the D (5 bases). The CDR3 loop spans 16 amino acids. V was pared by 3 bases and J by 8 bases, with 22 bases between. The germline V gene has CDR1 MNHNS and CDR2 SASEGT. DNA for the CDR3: TGTGCCAGCAGTGACCGACCGGCGGACACCCCCAGAGGCTACACCTTC. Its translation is CASSDRPADTPRGYTF.

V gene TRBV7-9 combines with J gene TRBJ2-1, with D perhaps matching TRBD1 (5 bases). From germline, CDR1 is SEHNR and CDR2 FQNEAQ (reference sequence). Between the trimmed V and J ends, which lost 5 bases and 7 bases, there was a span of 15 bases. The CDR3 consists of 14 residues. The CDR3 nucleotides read TGTGCCAGCAGCCACCCAAGGGGCGAAAATGAGCAGTTCTTC. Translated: CASSHPRGENEQFF.

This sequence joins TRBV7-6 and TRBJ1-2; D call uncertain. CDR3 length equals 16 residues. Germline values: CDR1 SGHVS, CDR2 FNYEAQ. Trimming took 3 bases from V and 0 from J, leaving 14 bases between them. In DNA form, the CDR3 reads TGTGCCAGCAGCTTCGACTGGAGCCGGACTAACTATGGCTACACCTTC. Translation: CASSFDWSRTNYGYTF.

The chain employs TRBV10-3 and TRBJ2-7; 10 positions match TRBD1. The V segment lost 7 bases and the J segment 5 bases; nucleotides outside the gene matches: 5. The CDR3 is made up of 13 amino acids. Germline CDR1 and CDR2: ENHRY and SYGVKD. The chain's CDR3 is CAITRDRGHEQYF. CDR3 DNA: TGTGCCATCACACGGGACAGGGGTCACGAGCAGTACTTC.

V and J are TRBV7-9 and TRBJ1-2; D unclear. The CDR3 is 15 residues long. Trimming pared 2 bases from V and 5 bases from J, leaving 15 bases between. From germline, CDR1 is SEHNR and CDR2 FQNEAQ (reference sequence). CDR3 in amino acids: CASSLSEGLPYGYTF. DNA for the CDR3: TGTGCCAGCAGCTTATCGGAGGGCCTCCCTTATGGCTACACCTTC.

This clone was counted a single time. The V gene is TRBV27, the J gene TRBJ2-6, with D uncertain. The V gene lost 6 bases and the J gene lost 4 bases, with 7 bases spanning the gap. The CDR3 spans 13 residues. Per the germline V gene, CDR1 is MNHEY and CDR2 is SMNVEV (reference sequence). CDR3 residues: CASSLVGANVLTF. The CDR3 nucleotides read TGTGCCAGCAGCCTAGTGGGGGCCAACGTCCTGACTTTC.

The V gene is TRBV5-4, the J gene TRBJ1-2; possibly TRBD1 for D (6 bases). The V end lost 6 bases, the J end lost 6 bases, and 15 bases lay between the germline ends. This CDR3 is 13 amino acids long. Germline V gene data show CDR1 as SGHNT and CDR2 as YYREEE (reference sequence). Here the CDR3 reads CASNQDSIHGYTF. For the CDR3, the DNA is TGTGCCAGCAACCAGGACAGCATCCATGGCTACACCTTC.

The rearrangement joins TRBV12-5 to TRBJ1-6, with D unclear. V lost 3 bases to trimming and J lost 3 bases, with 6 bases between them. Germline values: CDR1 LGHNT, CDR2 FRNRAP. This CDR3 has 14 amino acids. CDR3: CASGFSIYNSPLHF. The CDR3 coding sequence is TGTGCTAGTGGTTTTTCTATCTATAATTCACCCCTCCACTTT.

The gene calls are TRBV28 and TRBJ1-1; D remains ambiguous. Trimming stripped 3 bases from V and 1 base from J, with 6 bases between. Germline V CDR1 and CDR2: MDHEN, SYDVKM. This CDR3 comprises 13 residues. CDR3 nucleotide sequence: TGTGCCAGCAGTTTGCCAGGGAACACTGAAGCTTTCTTT. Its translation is CASSLPGNTEAFF.

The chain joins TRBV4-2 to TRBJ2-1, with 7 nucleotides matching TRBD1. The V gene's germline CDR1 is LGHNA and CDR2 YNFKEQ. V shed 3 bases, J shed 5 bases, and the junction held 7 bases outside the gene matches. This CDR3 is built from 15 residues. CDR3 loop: CASSHQGERNNEQFF. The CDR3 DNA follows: TGTGCCAGCAGCCATCAGGGGGAACGAAACAATGAGCAGTTCTTC.

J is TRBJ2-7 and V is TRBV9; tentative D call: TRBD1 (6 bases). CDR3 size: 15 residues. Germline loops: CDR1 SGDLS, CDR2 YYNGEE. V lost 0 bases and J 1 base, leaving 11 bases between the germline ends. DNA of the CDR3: TGTGCCAGCAGCGTAGGGACAGCATTTTCCTACGAGCAGTACTTC. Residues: CASSVGTAFSYEQYF.

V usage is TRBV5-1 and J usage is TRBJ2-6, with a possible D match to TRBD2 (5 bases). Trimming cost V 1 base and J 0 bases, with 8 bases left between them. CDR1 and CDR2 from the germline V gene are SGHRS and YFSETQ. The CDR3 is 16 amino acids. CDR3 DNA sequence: TGCGCCAGCAGCTTGTTTGGGAGCTCTGGGGCCAACGTCCTGACTTTC. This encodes CASSLFGSSGANVLTF.

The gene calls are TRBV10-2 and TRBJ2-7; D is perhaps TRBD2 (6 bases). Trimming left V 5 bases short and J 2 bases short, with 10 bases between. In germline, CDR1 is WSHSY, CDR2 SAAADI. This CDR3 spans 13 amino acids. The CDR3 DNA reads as TGCGCCAGCAGTCTCGGCGGGACCTACGAGCAGTACTTC. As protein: CASSLGGTYEQYF.

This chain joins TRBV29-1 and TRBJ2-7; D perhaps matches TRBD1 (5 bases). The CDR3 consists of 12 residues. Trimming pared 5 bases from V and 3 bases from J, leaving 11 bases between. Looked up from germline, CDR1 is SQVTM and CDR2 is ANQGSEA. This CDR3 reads CSVRDSSYEQYF. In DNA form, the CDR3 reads TGCAGCGTTCGAGACAGCAGCTACGAGCAGTACTTC.